This T cell receptor (beta chain) was profiled in a study of identical twins. Study findings and constraints: Twin sharing of out-of-frame TCR alpha was underestimated by models in monozygotic pairs. Within cord blood, abundant beta clonotypes carried fewer insertions, but memory repertoires showed no such trend.

There are a few counts of this clonotype. Its antigen is undetermined. The CDR3 has 18 residues. Germline CDR1 is MGHRA and CDR2 is YSYEKL. V dropped 1 base and J dropped 2; count of bases not matched to a gene: 5. Unique molecular identifiers were present on the cDNA, which also gained a universal primer site by template switching. Each CDR3 protein is one row after TCRdb ran MiXCR on the 5' RACE reads. The data show around 960,000 distinct CDR3 sequences, about 12% seen once. Another study also made use of these data, one on yellow fever vaccine responses in identical twins.

Input material: PBMCs. The rearrangement uses TRBV4-1 and TRBJ2-6; 10 positions agree with TRBD2. The TCR comes from a woman younger than 35 in good health. The CDR3 here is CASSQVPSGGAGANVLTF. The CDR3 region has the DNA TGCGCCAGCAGCCAAGTCCCTAGCGGGGGTGCTGGGGCCAACGTCCTGACTTTC.